This T cell receptor beta chain was recovered during a study of blood T cell repertoires in COVID-19. This table comes from immunoSEQ multiplex PCR, and its TCRdb copy is limited to in-frame clones, with some not included. The sample contains 200,000 or so clones, 84% of which appear only once. CDR3 length: 18 amino acids. Per germline, CDR1 KGHSH and CDR2 LQKENI. V gave up 2 bases and J gave up 0 bases; unmatched junction bases: 12. The chain employs TRBV18 and TRBJ1-1; 7 bases match TRBD1. The sequence was collected from a young man with active or convalescent COVID-19. Sample: peripheral blood. Here the CDR3 reads CASSPKAAQGTVNTEAFF. CDR3 coding DNA: TGTGCCAGCTCACCAAAGGCGGCACAGGGGACCGTGAACACTGAAGCTTTCTTT. Full variable domain (missing parts from reference TRBV18 and TRBJ1-1): NAGVMQNPRHLVRRRGQEARLRCSPMKGHSHVYWYRQLPEEGLKFMVYLQKENIIDESGMPKERFSAEFPKEGPSILRIQQVVRGDSAAYFCASSPKAAQGTVNTEAFFGQGTRLTVV.